This entry describes one TCR beta chain. This clone has a handful of counts. The specificity of this receptor is unknown. Per-base quality was not reported, and no clone a single base away is much larger than it. Each collaborating institution followed its own protocols to collect whole blood in K2EDTA tubes. For TCRbeta analysis, collaborators shipped samples in one of three forms: frozen whole blood, isolated PBMCs, or DNA extracted from either of those sample types. TCRbeta CDR3 regions were amplified from genomic DNA by means of the immunoSEQ Assay, a bias-controlled multiplex PCR. As for the original processing: The number of nucleated cells in each sample was estimated from the amplification of reference gene primers within the assay. Sequence reads were collapsed and filtered to measure the absolute abundance of every unique TCRbeta CDR3 rearrangement. For each sample, productive Simpson clonality was calculated by taking the square root of Simpson's diversity index across productive rearrangements. The table was pulled from immuneACCESS by TCRdb, which kept in-frame rearrangements only. Such tables lose some clones; where checked, under half of the loss comes from unresolved V genes, and the rest has no known cause. D and trimming come from the DNA, and the V and J calls and clone size come from that table. The sample data list approximately 190,000 clones, and about 80% of these were observed just once. About 6.3% of the sample comes from the top ten.

The data are from a study of blood T cell repertoires in COVID-19 (dated by TCRdb to about 2020). Regarding the study in general: Collaborator samples came from the United States, Italy and Spain and covered acute and convalescent phases of COVID-19. The material from the prospective study consisted of cDNA or gDNA derived from T cells, B-cell-depleted T cells, or PBMCs. The dataset comprised deeply sampled blood TCRbeta repertoires from subjects exposed to, actively infected with, or recovered from COVID-19. The repertoires were made available in a free public database intended to serve as a resource for research on the immune response to SARS-CoV-2. The samples were drawn from the first 160 participants of the ongoing ImmuneRACE study and from roughly 1,300 subjects provided by 6 global collaborators. Sample metadata almost always included a de-identified subject ID, COVID-19 status, age in years and sex. Where available, HLA class I and class II types were obtained from metadata supplied by the sample provider rather than from assay-based typing.

Paper-wide results and their limitations: The quantity of clinical and demographic metadata differed by source and by participant and was supplied without curation.

Trimming removed 4 bases from V and 0 bases from J; the gene matches leave 14 bases unexplained. The CDR3 has 20 amino acids, counting the end cysteine and phenylalanine. Only the CDR3 region is kept as DNA, spanning 60 bases read in frame from base 1. The germline V gene gives CDR1 as MNHNS and CDR2 as SASEGT. The rearrangement joined TRBV6-1 to TRBJ2-1, with 11 middle bases fitting TRBD2. The clonotype originates from a man between 60 and 75 years old with acute or convalescent COVID-19. The sample comprised peripheral blood. At the DNA level, the sequence is TGTGCCAGCAGTGGAGACCTCGGGCTAGCGGGGGGAAGCTCCTACAATGAGCAGTTCTTC. It encodes CASSGDLGLAGGSSYNEQFF.